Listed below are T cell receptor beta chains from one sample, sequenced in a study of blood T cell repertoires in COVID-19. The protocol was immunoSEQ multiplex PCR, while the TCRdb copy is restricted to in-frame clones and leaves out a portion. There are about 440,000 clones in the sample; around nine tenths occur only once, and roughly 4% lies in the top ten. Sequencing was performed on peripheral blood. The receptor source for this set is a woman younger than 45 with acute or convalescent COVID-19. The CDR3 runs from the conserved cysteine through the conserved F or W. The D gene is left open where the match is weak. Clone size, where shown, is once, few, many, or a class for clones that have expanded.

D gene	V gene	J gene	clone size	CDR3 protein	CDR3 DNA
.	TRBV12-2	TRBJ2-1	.	CASRLYVGSGPYNEQFF	TGTGCAAGTCGCTTATATGTGGGGTCAGGGCCGTACAATGAGCAGTTCTTC
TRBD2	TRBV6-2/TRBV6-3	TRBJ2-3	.	CASSYSERGSTDTQYF	TGTGCCAGCAGTTACTCCGAGCGGGGGAGCACAGATACGCAGTATTTT
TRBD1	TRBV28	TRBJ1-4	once	CASSPWGQMNEKLFF	TGTGCCAGCAGTCCCTGGGGACAGATGAATGAAAAACTGTTTTTT
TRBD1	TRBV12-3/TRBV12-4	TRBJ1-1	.	CASSQRTGGEAFF	TGTGCCAGCAGTCAGAGGACAGGGGGCGAAGCTTTCTTT
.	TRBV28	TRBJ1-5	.	CASSTGTTENKPQHF	TGTGCCAGCAGTACTGGGACAACCGAAAATAAGCCCCAGCATTTT
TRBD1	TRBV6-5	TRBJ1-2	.	CASRDRLLTSGYTF	TGTGCCAGCAGGGACAGGTTGTTAACTTCTGGCTACACCTTC
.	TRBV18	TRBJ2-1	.	CASSTQRGKQFF	TGTGCCAGCTCAACCCAACGGGGGAAGCAGTTCTTC
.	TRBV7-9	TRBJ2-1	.	CASSLESTTRTNEQFF	TGTGCCAGCAGCTTAGAATCCACTACAAGAACCAATGAGCAGTTCTTC
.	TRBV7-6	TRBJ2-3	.	CASSLARVEGGTDTQYF	TGTGCCAGCAGCTTAGCCCGGGTTGAGGGGGGCACAGATACGCAGTATTTT
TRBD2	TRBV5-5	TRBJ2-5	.	CASSPTTSVQETQYF	TGTGCCAGCAGCCCGACCACTAGCGTCCAAGAGACCCAGTACTTC
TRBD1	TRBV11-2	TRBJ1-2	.	CASSLDETGKHGYTF	TGTGCCAGCAGCTTAGACGAGACAGGGAAGCATGGCTACACCTTC
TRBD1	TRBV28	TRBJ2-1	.	CASSSGGAEGQGQFF	TGTGCCAGCAGTTCCGGTGGGGCAGAGGGACAGGGACAGTTCTTC
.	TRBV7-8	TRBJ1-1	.	CASSPRTNTEAFF	TGTGCCAGCAGCCCGCGGACAAACACTGAAGCTTTCTTT
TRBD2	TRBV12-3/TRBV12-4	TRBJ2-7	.	CASSLPGLDVLYF	TGTGCCAGCTCACTACCGGGACTAGATGTTCTGTACTTC
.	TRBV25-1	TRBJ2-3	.	CASAKAGWSTDTQYF	TGTGCCAGCGCCAAAGCAGGCTGGAGCACAGATACGCAGTATTTT
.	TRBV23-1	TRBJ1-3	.	CASSQSFLGNTIYF	TGCGCCAGCAGTCAATCCTTTCTTGGAAACACCATATATTTT
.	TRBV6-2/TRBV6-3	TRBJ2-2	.	CASSATRNSGELFF	TGTGCCAGCAGCGCCACACGCAATTCCGGGGAGCTGTTTTTT
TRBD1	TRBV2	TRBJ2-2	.	CASSKDREYTGELFF	TGTGCCAGCAGCAAAGACAGGGAGTACACCGGGGAGCTGTTTTTT
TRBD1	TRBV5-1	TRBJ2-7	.	CASSSTGGTGYEQYF	TGCGCCAGCAGCTCTACAGGTGGGACAGGCTACGAGCAGTACTTC
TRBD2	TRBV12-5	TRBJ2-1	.	CASGLNGGALDEQFF	TGTGCTAGTGGTTTGAACGGGGGGGCCTTGGATGAGCAGTTCTTC
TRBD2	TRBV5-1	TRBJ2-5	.	CAIQIPLAGGEETQYF	TGCGCCATCCAAATCCCGCTAGCGGGGGGGGAAGAGACCCAGTACTTC
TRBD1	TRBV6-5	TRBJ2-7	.	CASRGDRGSYEQYF	TGTGCCAGCAGGGGGGACAGGGGTTCGTACGAGCAGTACTTC
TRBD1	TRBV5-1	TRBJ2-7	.	CASSAGQAYEQYF	TGCGCCAGCAGCGCGGGACAGGCCTACGAGCAGTACTTC
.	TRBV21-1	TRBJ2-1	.	CASSFNIGTGSNEQFF	TGTGCCAGCAGCTTCAATATCGGGACAGGGTCCAATGAGCAGTTCTTC
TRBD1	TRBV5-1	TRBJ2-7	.	CASSLGQGAAYEQYF	TGCGCCAGCAGCTTGGGACAGGGGGCGGCCTACGAGCAGTACTTC
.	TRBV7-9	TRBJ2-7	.	CASSPTTGSHEQYF	TGTGCCAGCAGCCCGACCACAGGGAGCCACGAGCAGTACTTC
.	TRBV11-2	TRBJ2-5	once	CASSLRGAQPDGTQYF	TGTGCCAGCAGCTTACGGGGGGCCCAGCCGGATGGGACCCAGTACTTC
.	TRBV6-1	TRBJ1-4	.	CASSLQGSANEKLFF	TGTGCCAGCAGTTTGCAGGGGTCGGCTAATGAAAAACTGTTTTTT
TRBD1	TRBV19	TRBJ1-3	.	CASNNLPGQGAPGNTIYF	TGTGCCAGTAACAACCTCCCGGGACAGGGGGCGCCCGGAAACACCATATATTTT
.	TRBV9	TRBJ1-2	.	CASSLSSRGYTF	TGTGCCAGCAGCTTAAGCTCGAGGGGCTACACCTTC
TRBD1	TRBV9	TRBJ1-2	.	CASSVGAGDRGFNYGYTF	TGTGCCAGCAGCGTAGGCGCGGGGGACAGGGGATTTAACTATGGCTACACCTTC
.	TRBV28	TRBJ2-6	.	CASRRSPSSGANVLTF	TGTGCCAGCAGACGGTCACCAAGCTCTGGGGCCAACGTCCTGACTTTC